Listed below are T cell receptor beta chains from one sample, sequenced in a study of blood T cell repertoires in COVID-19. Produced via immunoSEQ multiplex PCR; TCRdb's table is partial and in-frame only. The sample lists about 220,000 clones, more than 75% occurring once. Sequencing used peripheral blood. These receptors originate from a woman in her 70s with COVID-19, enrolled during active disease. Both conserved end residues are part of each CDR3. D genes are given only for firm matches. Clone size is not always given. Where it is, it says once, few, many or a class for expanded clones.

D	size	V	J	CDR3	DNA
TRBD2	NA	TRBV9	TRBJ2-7	CASSVAGGPGEQYF	TGTGCCAGCAGCGTAGCGGGAGGGCCGGGTGAGCAGTACTTC
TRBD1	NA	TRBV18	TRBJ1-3	CASSRLTGGDSGNTIYF	TGTGCCAGCTCACGTTTGACAGGGGGAGACTCTGGAAACACCATATATTTT
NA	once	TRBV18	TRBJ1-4	CASSPSRNEKLFF	TGTGCCAGCTCCCCGAGTCGTAATGAAAAACTGTTTTTT
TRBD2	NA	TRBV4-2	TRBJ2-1	CASSQAVAGGPDNEQFF	TGTGCCAGCAGCCAAGCGGTAGCGGGAGGGCCTGACAATGAGCAGTTCTTC
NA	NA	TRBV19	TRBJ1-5	CASSITFPLGGQPQHF	TGTGCCAGTAGTATCACTTTTCCCCTCGGTGGTCAGCCCCAGCATTTT
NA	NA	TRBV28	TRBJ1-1	CASSINGQRNTEAFF	TGTGCCAGCAGTATAAACGGACAGCGGAACACTGAAGCTTTCTTT
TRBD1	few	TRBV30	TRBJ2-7	CAWSPDRGYEQYF	TGTGCCTGGAGTCCGGACAGGGGCTACGAGCAGTACTTC
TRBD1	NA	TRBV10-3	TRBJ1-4	CAIKTRDRCEKLFF	TGTGCCATAAAAACCCGGGACAGGTGTGAAAAACTGTTTTTT
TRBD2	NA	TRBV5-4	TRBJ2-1	CASSFTSGRVYNEQFF	TGTGCCAGCAGCTTCACTAGCGGGAGGGTATACAATGAGCAGTTCTTC
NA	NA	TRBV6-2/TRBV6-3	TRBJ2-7	CASSPGVSSQKGYEQYF	TGTGCCAGCAGTCCAGGGGTAAGCAGCCAAAAAGGCTACGAGCAGTACTTC
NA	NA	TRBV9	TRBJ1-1	CASSGQTGIAAFF	TGTGCCAGCAGCGGACAGACAGGTATAGCAGCTTTCTTT
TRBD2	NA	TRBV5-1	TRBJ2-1	CASSLSASGSSYNEQLF	TGCGCCAGCAGCTTGTCGGCTAGCGGGAGCTCCTACAATGAGCAGCTCTTC
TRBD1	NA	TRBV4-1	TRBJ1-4	CASSLQGAIEKLFF	TGCGCCAGCAGCCTACAGGGGGCAATTGAAAAACTGTTTTTT
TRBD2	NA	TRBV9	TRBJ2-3	CASSVGGRNTDTQYF	TGTGCCAGCAGCGTAGGCGGGAGGAACACAGATACGCAGTATTTT
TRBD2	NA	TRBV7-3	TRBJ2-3	CASSNSGSTDTQYF	TGTGCCAGCAGCAATAGCGGGAGTACAGATACGCAGTATTTT
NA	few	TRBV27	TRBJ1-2	CASRGEGVYGYTF	TGTGCCAGCAGAGGTGAGGGGGTCTATGGCTACACCTTC
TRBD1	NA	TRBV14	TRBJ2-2	CASSQHRGRSETGELFF	TGTGCCAGCAGCCAGCACAGGGGGCGGTCGGAGACCGGGGAGCTGTTTTTT
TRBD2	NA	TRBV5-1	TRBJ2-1	CASSTTGLAGRDEQFF	TGCGCCAGCAGCACGACCGGACTAGCGGGAAGGGATGAGCAGTTCTTC
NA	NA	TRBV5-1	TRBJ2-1	CASSLPRLADNEQFF	TGCGCCAGCAGTTTGCCCCGCTTGGCGGACAATGAGCAGTTCTTC
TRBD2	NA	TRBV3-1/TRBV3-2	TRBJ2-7	CASSQEAGTRRYEQYF	TGTGCCAGCAGCCAAGAGGCCGGGACTAGGAGATACGAGCAGTACTTC
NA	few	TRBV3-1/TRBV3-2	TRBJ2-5	CASRGLPQETQYF	TGTGCCAGCAGGGGACTCCCCCAAGAGACCCAGTACTTC
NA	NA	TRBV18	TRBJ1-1	CASHRQRNTEAFF	TGTGCCAGCCACCGACAGAGGAACACTGAAGCTTTCTTT
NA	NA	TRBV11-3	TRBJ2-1	CASSRGTGVTGDEQFF	TGTGCCAGCAGCCGAGGGACGGGAGTCACGGGGGATGAGCAGTTCTTC
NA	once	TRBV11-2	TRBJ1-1	CASSLVGTVNTEAFF	TGTGCCAGCAGCTTAGTTGGTACGGTGAACACTGAAGCTTTCTTT
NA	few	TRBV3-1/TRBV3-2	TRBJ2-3	CASSRRLRGRSGTDTQYF	TGTGCCAGCAGCCGCCGCCTTCGGGGGAGATCTGGAACAGATACGCAGTATTTT
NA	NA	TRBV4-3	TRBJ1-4	CASSHVARDTHLRDEKLFF	TGCGCCAGCAGCCATGTGGCCCGGGACACTCACCTTCGAGATGAAAAACTGTTTTTT
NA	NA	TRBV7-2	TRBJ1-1	CASSKQGNTEAFF	TGTGCCAGCAGCAAACAGGGTAACACTGAAGCTTTCTTT
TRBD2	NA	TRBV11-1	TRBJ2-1	CASSLFLAGVGNEQFF	TGTGCCAGCAGCCTATTCCTAGCGGGAGTGGGCAATGAGCAGTTCTTC
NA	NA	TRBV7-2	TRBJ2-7	CASSLAREDQQYF	TGTGCCAGCAGCTTAGCGAGGGAGGATCAGCAGTACTTC